This passage covers 27 T cell receptor beta chains from one sample sequenced in a study of blood T cell repertoires in COVID-19. TCRdb's table, derived via immunoSEQ multiplex PCR, lists solely in-frame clones and lacks some. This sample has 250,000 to 350,000 clones, with 80% to 95% found just once. The sequencing input was PBMCs or T cells enriched from blood (not recorded which). Every receptor here comes from a woman aged 25 to 39 who had recovered from COVID-19.

This clone came up a few times. This chain uses TRBV19 with TRBJ1-5, with 8 bases identical to TRBD1. Germline values: CDR1 LNHDA, CDR2 SQIVND (reference sequence). The CDR3 consists of 17 residues. The V gene end was trimmed by 4 bases and the J gene end by 4 bases; junction bases not matched to a gene: 12. The CDR3 nucleotides are TGTGCCAGTAGTACGCGACAGGGGAGTGGAGTAAATCAGCCCCAGCATTTT. Protein product: CASSTRQGSGVNQPQHF.

The CDR3 sequence: CASSFGTSGRNEQYF. The CDR3 DNA sequence: TGTGCCAGCAGTTTTGGGACTAGCGGGAGAAACGAGCAGTACTTC. J is TRBJ2-7 and V is TRBV27; 14 bases line up with TRBD2. The germline V gene encodes CDR1 MNHEY and CDR2 SMNVEV (reference sequence). The CDR3 runs 15 residues. V shed 3 bases and J 5 bases; nucleotides not matched to a gene: 3.

This clone was detected only once. The chain has TRBV13 and TRBJ2-1, with a possible D match to TRBD1 (6 bases). The germline CDR1 and CDR2 sequences are PRHDT and FYEKMQ (reference sequence). CDR3 size: 16 residues. The V end was cut by 4 bases, the J end by 2 bases, with 15 bases between. The CDR3 loop is CASSSGQTLTYNEQFF. DNA of the CDR3: TGTGCCAGCAGCTCCGGACAGACCCTTACCTACAATGAGCAGTTCTTC.

The chain links TRBV6-4 to TRBJ1-3; D is unclear. CDR1 is MRHNA, CDR2 SNTAGT, per germline. Between the trimmed V and J ends, which lost 0 bases and 8 bases, there was a span of 14 bases. CDR3 length: 15 residues. The CDR3: CASSDSRRVSDTIYF. For the CDR3, the DNA is TGTGCCAGCAGTGACTCAAGGAGGGTCTCGGACACCATATATTTT.

The chain employs TRBV27 and TRBJ1-5; D is possibly TRBD1 (5 bases). The CDR3 runs to 14 residues. The germline gives CDR1 MNHEY, CDR2 SMNVEV (reference sequence). V lost 7 bases and J lost 3, with 13 bases in between. The DNA for the CDR3 is TGTGCCAGCAAGCAGACAGTATCCAATCAGCCCCAGCATTTT. It translates to CASKQTVSNQPQHF.

The CDR3 DNA is TGTGCCAGCAGCATAGGACAGGGCGCTCCCTACGAGCAGTACTTC. It encodes CASSIGQGAPYEQYF. The J gene is TRBJ2-7, the V gene TRBV7-3; 8 bases are a match to TRBD1. The CDR3 totals 15 residues. Trimming removed 5 bases from V and 2 bases from J; junction bases left unmatched: 8. Germline V gene lookup returns CDR1 SGHTA and CDR2 FQGTGA.

The chain employs TRBV28 and TRBJ1-5; D is ambiguous. CDR3 size: 15 residues. Germline V gives CDR1 MDHEN, CDR2 SYDVKM. Between the trimmed V and J ends, which lost 6 bases and 1 base, there was a span of 13 bases. For the CDR3, the DNA is TGTGCCAGCAGAAGGACTCACGAAAGCAATCAGCCCCAGCATTTT. Its protein is CASRRTHESNQPQHF.

The genes are TRBV7-2 and TRBJ1-4; 8 positions agree with TRBD1. The CDR3 sequence is 16 residues long. Germline assignment: CDR1 SGHTA and CDR2 FQGNSA. The ends lost 1 base at V and 7 bases at J; junction bases unmatched: 8. The DNA of the CDR3 is TGTGCCAGCAGCTTAGTGGGGGGCAGGGGGCCTGAAAAACTGTTTTTT. It yields the protein CASSLVGGRGPEKLFF.

The gene calls are TRBV4-2 and TRBJ2-3; 7 bases fit TRBD2. This CDR3 contains 15 residues. The germline V gene has CDR1 LGHNA and CDR2 YNFKEQ. J gave up 2 bases and V 4 bases, and 6 bases lay outside the gene matches. The CDR3 region is CASSPREGNTDTQYF. For the CDR3, the DNA is TGTGCCAGCAGCCCGAGGGAGGGGAACACAGATACGCAGTATTTT.

The chain couples TRBV28 to TRBJ2-5, with TRBD2 as a possible D gene (7 bases). V lost 6 bases, J lost 5 bases, and 19 bases lay in between. The CDR3 is 15 amino acids. Germline CDR1 is MDHEN and CDR2 is SYDVKM. CDR3 DNA sequence: TGTGCCAGCAGGCCGATGCGGGGGCAGGTGGAGACCCAGTACTTC. It is translated as CASRPMRGQVETQYF.

The chain recombines TRBV2 with TRBJ2-3; D ambiguous. Germline values: CDR1 SNHLY, CDR2 FYNNEI. Trimming stripped 3 bases from V and 0 bases from J, with 7 bases between. This CDR3 is built from 14 residues. The CDR3 spells CASSDSSSTDTQYF. DNA of the CDR3: TGTGCCAGCAGTGATTCGTCTAGCACAGATACGCAGTATTTT.

The rearrangement links TRBV7-3 to TRBJ2-4, with TRBD1 identical over 8 bases. CDR1 SGHTA and CDR2 FQGTGA come from the germline V gene. V was pared by 5 bases and J by 6 bases, with 6 bases of the junction left unmatched. The CDR3 has 14 amino acids. CDR3 sequence reads: CASSPGDRRNIQYF. CDR3 DNA: TGTGCCAGCAGCCCTGGGGACAGGAGAAACATTCAGTACTTC.

This chain joins TRBV7-9 and TRBJ2-1; D gene unclear. The V end lost 3 bases, the J end lost 3 bases, and 9 bases lay between the germline ends. From germline, CDR1 is SEHNR and CDR2 FQNEAQ (reference sequence). CDR3 length equals 14 residues. Here the CDR3 reads CASSLRFSYNEQFF. CDR3 sequence (DNA): TGTGCCAGCAGCTTGCGGTTCAGCTACAATGAGCAGTTCTTC. Based on the CDR3 plus reference TRBV7-9 and TRBJ2-1, the full variable domain is DTGVSQNPRHKITKRGQNVTFRCDPISEHNRLYWYRQTLGQGPEFLTYFQNEAQLEKSRLLSDRFSAERPKGSFSTLEIQRTEQGDSAMYLCASSLRFSYNEQFFGPGTRLTVL.

The V gene is TRBV30, the J gene TRBJ1-1; the D is unclear. Germline CDR1 is GTSNPN and CDR2 is SVGIG (reference sequence). This CDR3 has 14 amino acids. The V end lost 4 bases, the J end lost 4 bases, and 16 bases lay between the germline ends. CDR3 sequence (DNA): TGTGCCTGGACCTTGGGCAGCGGTGCCACTGAAGCTTTCTTT. It encodes CAWTLGSGATEAFF.

The rearrangement joins TRBV28 to TRBJ2-7, with 7 bases aligning to TRBD2. The CDR3 covers 12 residues. Trimming cost V 6 bases and J 7 bases; bases outside gene matches: 6. Germline CDR1 reads MDHEN; CDR2 reads SYDVKM. Here the CDR3 reads CASSPRLAEQYF. Here the CDR3 DNA reads TGTGCCAGCAGCCCGAGACTAGCTGAGCAGTACTTC.

The V call is TRBV27, the J call TRBJ1-5, with TRBD1 matching 11 bases. V shed 5 bases, J shed 6 bases, and the junction held 6 bases outside the gene matches. Germline V gene data show CDR1 as MNHEY and CDR2 as SMNVEV (reference sequence). The CDR3 runs to 15 residues. CDR3 coding DNA: TGTGCCAGCAGTGGGGACAGGGGGTCTAGTCAGCCCCAGCATTTT. Translated: CASSGDRGSSQPQHF.

Only one count was recorded for this clone. The V call is TRBV7-9, the J call TRBJ2-3; TRBD1 matches 9 bases. The CDR3 loop spans 15 amino acids. Germline V gene sequence: CDR1 SEHNR, CDR2 FQNEAQ (reference sequence). V lost 5 bases, J lost 1 base, and 4 bases stayed unmatched. The CDR3 DNA sequence: TGTGCCAGCAGCGCGACAGGGGGTCGCACAGATACGCAGTATTTT. This translates into CASSATGGRTDTQYF.

This clone has only a few counts. V gene TRBV9 combines with J gene TRBJ2-5; TRBD2 is a possible D gene (6 bases). Germline assignment: CDR1 SGDLS and CDR2 YYNGEE. With 5 bases removed from V and 1 base from J, the gap between germline ends came to 15 bases. The CDR3 consists of 15 residues. The CDR3: CASSTLGGLQETQYF. As DNA, the CDR3 is TGTGCCAGCAGTACTCTTGGGGGACTCCAAGAGACCCAGTACTTC.

The gene calls are TRBV18 and TRBJ1-2; possibly TRBD1 for D (6 bases). Germline V lookup: CDR1 KGHSH, CDR2 LQKENI. Deletions cut 4 bases from V and 5 bases from J, with 17 bases between. CDR3 length: 15 amino acids. CDR3: CASSRAGGALYGYTF. CDR3 nucleotide sequence: TGTGCCAGCTCACGCGCGGGGGGCGCCTTATATGGCTACACCTTC.

This rearrangement joins TRBV12-5 to TRBJ2-3; 8 bases match TRBD2. The germline CDR1 and CDR2 sequences are LGHNT and FRNRAP. Trimming cost V 1 base and J 1 base; bases outside gene matches: 7. The CDR3 loop spans 17 amino acids. The DNA for the CDR3 is TGTGCTAGTGGTTTGGCCGCCCTCGGGGGGGGCACAGATACGCAGTATTTT. This gives the protein CASGLAALGGGTDTQYF. The whole variable domain, remainder taken from reference TRBV12-5 and TRBJ2-3, is DARVTQTPRHKVTEMGQEVTMRCQPILGHNTVFWYRQTMMQGLELLAYFRNRAPLDDSGMPKDRFSAEMPDATLATLKIQPSEPRDSAVYFCASGLAALGGGTDTQYFGPGTRLTVL.

To note about this clone: Other DNA sequences from this sample encode an identical CDR3 as well. The rearrangement uses TRBV3-1 (or the pseudogene TRBV3-2) and TRBJ2-7; D not resolved. Trimming took off 5 bases at V and 0 bases at J, with 5 bases between the two ends. The germline gives CDR1 LGHDT, CDR2 YNNKEL (reference sequence). CDR3 length equals 12 residues. The CDR3 coding sequence is TGTGCCAGCAGCAGACTCTCCTACGAGCAGTACTTC. Protein product: CASSRLSYEQYF.

This clone has more than one count but fewer than ten. The chain carries TRBV2 and TRBJ2-1; D possibly corresponds to TRBD2 (6 bases). The germline CDR1 and CDR2 sequences are SNHLY and FYNNEI. V was cut by 7 bases and J by 10 bases, with 14 bases left in between. CDR3 size: 12 residues. The CDR3 region is CASTNGAGEQFF. The CDR3, as DNA: TGTGCCAGCACCAACGGGGCGGGAGAGCAGTTCTTC.

The genes are TRBV28 and TRBJ1-4, with TRBD1 as a possible D gene (5 bases). The CDR3 spans 14 residues. The germline CDR1 and CDR2 sequences are MDHEN and SYDVKM. Trimming removed 5 bases at V and 6 bases at J, with 13 bases between. The CDR3 DNA follows: TGTGCCAGCAGTGAGTCCAGGGCGGATGAAAAACTGTTTTTT. Translation: CASSESRADEKLFF.

This clone came up once. This chain connects TRBV7-2 to TRBJ2-7, with D possibly being TRBD2 (6 bases). The CDR3 contains 13 residues. Trimming pared 5 bases from V and 6 bases from J, leaving 14 bases between. The V gene's germline CDR1 is SGHTA and CDR2 FQGNSA. This chain's CDR3 is CASSPEGWAEQYF. CDR3 DNA sequence: TGTGCCAGCAGCCCGGAGGGATGGGCCGAGCAGTACTTC.

The chain links TRBV24-1 to TRBJ2-1, with 8 bases lining up with TRBD2. This CDR3 comprises 16 residues. Germline-derived CDR1 and CDR2 are KGHDR and SFDVKD. The V segment lost 4 bases and the J segment 5 bases; nucleotides outside the gene matches: 9. CDR3 in DNA: TGTGCCACCAGTGACCAGCCGGGACTAGGTGACAATGAGCAGTTCTTC. It encodes CATSDQPGLGDNEQFF.

This clone was counted a single time. The chain combines TRBV5-4 with TRBJ1-1; D not certain. Germline V gives CDR1 SGHNT, CDR2 YYREEE (reference sequence). V lost 4 bases to trimming and J lost 11 bases, with 21 bases between them. The CDR3 is 14 residues long. Here the CDR3 reads CASSLARSTLGAFF. For the CDR3, the DNA is TGTGCCAGCAGCCTCGCCCGATCTACTCTAGGCGCTTTCTTT.

As DNA, the CDR3 is TGTGCCTGGAGTGTACAAGGGGCTCAGCCCCAGCATTTT. Its translation: CAWSVQGAQPQHF. The chain uses TRBV30 and TRBJ1-5; tentative D call: TRBD1 (5 bases). V was pared by 0 bases and J by 6 bases, with 9 bases between. The germline V gene has CDR1 GTSNPN and CDR2 SVGIG (reference sequence). This CDR3 contains 13 residues.